Listed below are T cell receptor beta chains from one sample, sequenced in a study of T cell changes during pregnancy in multiple sclerosis. Method: immunoSEQ multiplex PCR; TCRdb's copy keeps in-frame clones and lacks some. The sample consists of 40,000 to 55,000 clones, approximately 90% of them appearing once. This sample comprised CD4+ T cells from peripheral blood mononuclear cells, obtained before pregnancy. These receptors were taken from a female donor with multiple sclerosis, enrolled in a pregnancy study. Each CDR3 is given without its conserved first and last residue.

cdr3_length v_call cdr3_aa
12 TRBV2 ASTLQGPSYEQY
17 TRBV7-9 ASSNARTSGRRGSYEQY
12 TRBV5-1 ASSLGQSTDTQY
14 TRBV5-8 ASSLASRGVNQPQH
11 TRBV30 AWSVRSRREGL
11 TRBV5-6 ASRRAQGAVLF
11 TRBV5-1 ASSFQAGNTIY
11 TRBV7-3 ASSRGSQNEQF
11 TRBV2 ASRERPLETQY
13 TRBV30 AWSVGAKSSETQY
13 TRBV27 ASSWGRFGTDTQY
12 TRBV2 ASMTGTLNQPQH
13 TRBV5-4 ASSPPPGSYNEQF
14 TRBV30 AWKGPRLAGTDTQY
12 TRBV6-5 ASTQDRGSYEQY
9 TRBV7-6 ASSSLATQF
19 TRBV5-3 ARSLSARLLGLAGGLYEQY
13 TRBV4-2 ASSQGQGANYGYT
13 TRBV28 ASSFSIAGGLVQY
12 TRBV6-6 ASSWDSGTGELF
10 TRBV5-5 ASSSRGEKLF
11 TRBV2 ASTNLQGTEAF
11 TRBV7-6 ASSGLAGFEQF
11 TRBV5-1 ASSLEDGGGYT
12 TRBV2 ASSTPDFIQPQH
13 TRBV11-3 ASSFGAGETDTQY
9 TRBV29-1 SVRVVETQY
14 TRBV28 ASRPDGAGDTGELF
12 TRBV4-1 ASSQALLADTQY
14 TRBV7-9 ASSPRLGTSGSRQF
11 TRBV30 AWSLDIDQPQH
13 TRBV5-6 ASSLGMGGDYGYT
15 TRBV7-2 ASSLGRQGIMGSPLH
11 TRBV2 ASRSTVAGELF
13 TRBV19 ASSTQGRMSEKLF
13 TRBV6-1 ATKWDREPNTEAF
12 TRBV10-1 ANASRGQNQPQH
14 TRBV15 ATSRGDLLGQGVQY
11 TRBV18 ASGTETNTEAF
10 TRBV19 ASTRGLTEAF
13 TRBV19 ASPNPQGAPGELF
11 TRBV7-3 ASSLSGRDTQY
12 TRBV30 AWSLAVAKNIQY
11 TRBV7-8 ASIPPSRNEQF
15 TRBV4-1 ASSSTLGLAGTNEQF
16 TRBV4-1 ASSQDGGAGSTNTEAF
10 TRBV2 VTGQGSYEQY
13 TRBV7-2 ASSFRQGADTEAF
12 TRBV5-6 ASSLQTGGYEQY
15 TRBV5-1 ASSSSGGASFRTEAF
17 TRBV19 ASSIQLPGQGAIHYEQY
13 TRBV2 ASSSTGVGNQPQH
11 TRBV11-2 ASSRDRDTEAF
12 TRBV2 ASKVTGGADTQY
14 TRBV11-2 ASNILPGQITGELF